These 22 T cell receptor beta chains were all obtained from the same sample, sequenced in a study of T cells in Graves' hyperthyroidism and ophthalmopathy. Researchers took RNA transcripts and amplified the TCR beta CDR3 regions from them. HTBI primers were employed in a first-round RT-PCR of the TCR CDR3. A single record per CDR3 protein comes from TCRdb applying MiXCR to the multiplex PCR reads. The sample records roughly 250,000 distinct CDR3 sequences, approximately 23% being singletons. Specimen: blood. These receptors were obtained from a man younger than 40 with Graves' ophthalmopathy.

This clonotype was picked up a small number of times. The chain is built from TRBV30 and TRBJ1-2, with D uncertain. Germline CDR1 and CDR2: GTSNPN and SVGIG (reference sequence). V was clipped by 5 bases and J by 9 bases, with 13 bases between them. The CDR3 sequence is 11 residues long. CDR3 sequence (DNA): TGTGCCTGGGGCCGGGCGTGGAGCTACACCTTC. Residues: CAWGRAWSYTF.

This clonotype was seen ten or more times. The J gene is TRBJ2-1, the V gene TRBV6-2 or TRBV6-3, with D tentatively TRBD2 (6 bases). CDR1 is MNHEY and CDR2 is SVGEGT in the germline V gene. The germline V and J ends were trimmed by 7 bases and 4 bases, with 23 bases remaining between them. CDR3 length equals 17 residues. The CDR3 spells CASTPSVGEERYNEQFF. CDR3 DNA: TGTGCCAGCACCCCGAGTGTCGGGGAGGAACGATACAATGAGCAGTTCTTC.

The rearrangement links TRBV19 to TRBJ1-5, with 10 positions matching TRBD1. The V gene end was trimmed by 5 bases and the J gene end by 2 bases; junction bases not matched to a gene: 12. Germline CDR1 is LNHDA and CDR2 is SQIVND (reference sequence). The length of the CDR3 is 18 residues. CDR3: CASSSTLPGTGGNQPQHF. The CDR3 region has the DNA TGTGCCAGTAGTTCGACACTCCCCGGGACAGGGGGCAATCAGCCCCAGCATTTT. Based on the CDR3 plus reference TRBV19 and TRBJ1-5, the full variable domain is DGGITQSPKYLFRKEGQNVTLSCEQNLNHDAMYWYRQDPGQGLRLIYYSQIVNDFQKGDIAEGYSVSREKKESFPLTVTSAQKNPTAFYLCASSSTLPGTGGNQPQHFGDGTRLSIL.

The chain is built from TRBV5-1 and TRBJ1-2, with 9 bases lining up with TRBD1. The CDR3 is made up of 15 amino acids. V shed 5 bases, J shed 4 bases, and the junction held 9 bases outside the gene matches. Germline V gene data show CDR1 as SGHRS and CDR2 as YFSETQ. CDR3 sequence: CASSSTGGNSYGYTF. The CDR3 DNA reads TGCGCCAGCAGTTCCACAGGGGGCAATTCCTATGGCTACACCTTC.

This clonotype was seen ten or more times. The J gene is TRBJ1-4, the V gene TRBV2, with 8 nucleotides matching TRBD1. CDR1 is SNHLY and CDR2 is FYNNEI in the germline V gene. The CDR3 extends over 14 amino acids. With V trimmed by 5 bases and J by 8 bases, 7 bases remained unmatched. In nucleotides, the CDR3 is TGTGCCAGCAGTCTACAGGGGGTTAGCGAAAAACTGTTTTTT. This sequence encodes CASSLQGVSEKLFF.

The chain uses TRBV2 and TRBJ1-6, with 7 bases lining up with TRBD1. V was clipped by 8 bases and J by 7 bases; unmatched bases: 5. Germline V gene lookup returns CDR1 SNHLY and CDR2 FYNNEI. CDR3 size: 13 residues. This CDR3 is CASGTEENSPLHF. As DNA, the CDR3 is TGTGCCAGCGGGACAGAAGAGAATTCACCCCTCCACTTT.

The chain uses TRBV5-1 and TRBJ2-5; D is ambiguous. V lost 2 bases and J 5 bases, leaving 10 bases between the germline ends. The CDR3 totals 13 residues. Germline lookup yields CDR1 SGHRS and CDR2 YFSETQ. The CDR3, as DNA: TGCGCCAGCAGCTTTACGGCTCCCGAGACCCAGTACTTC. Translation gives CASSFTAPETQYF.

This clonotype was detected a few times. The rearrangement links TRBV28 to TRBJ2-1; D uncertain. The germline gives CDR1 MDHEN, CDR2 SYDVKM. The CDR3 consists of 14 residues. Trimming shortened V by 7 bases and J by 1 base, and 11 bases separated the two germline ends. This chain's CDR3 is CASILGKSYNEQFF. CDR3 nucleotides: TGTGCCAGCATCTTGGGCAAATCCTACAATGAGCAGTTCTTC.

This clonotype was counted many times. The chain has TRBV3-1 and TRBJ1-5, with D possibly matching TRBD1 (6 bases). Germline V gene data show CDR1 as LGHDT and CDR2 as YNNKEL (reference sequence). CDR3 length equals 14 residues. The ends were cut back, 6 bases at V and 0 bases at J, with 9 bases in the middle. CDR3: CASRPRGSNQPQHF. CDR3 DNA sequence: TGTGCCAGCAGACCCAGGGGTAGCAATCAGCCCCAGCATTTT.

At least ten counts were recorded for this clonotype. CDR3 sequence reads: CASSYTSGSMAEQFF. In DNA form, the CDR3 reads TGTGCCAGCAGCTATACTAGCGGGAGCATGGCTGAGCAGTTCTTC. The J gene is TRBJ2-1, the V gene TRBV11-2; 11 bases map to TRBD2. The CDR3 runs 15 residues. J was trimmed by 9 bases and V by 4 bases; bases with no gene match: 8. From germline, CDR1 is SGHAT and CDR2 FQNNGV.

This clonotype was detected only once. This could be a read error, since a much larger clone is one nucleotide away. The V and J genes are TRBV7-3 and TRBJ2-1, with a possible D match to TRBD2 (5 bases). The CDR3 sequence is 15 residues long. Germline V gene sequence: CDR1 SGHTA, CDR2 FQGTGA. CDR3 bases: TGTGCCAGCTCAAGCCCGGGAATGGAAGTCAATGAGCAGCTCTTC. It encodes CASSSPGMEVNEQLF.

This chain connects TRBV19 to TRBJ2-5, with 8 positions matching TRBD1. V lost 10 bases and J lost 0; bases outside the gene matches: 10. The CDR3 is 15 amino acids. Germline-derived CDR1 and CDR2 are LNHDA and SQIVND (reference sequence). The CDR3 loop is CATASDRAYQETQYF. The CDR3, as DNA: TGTGCCACTGCCTCGGACAGGGCATACCAAGAGACCCAGTACTTC.

A few counts support this clonotype. This chain joins TRBV12-5 and TRBJ2-7; 9 bases map to TRBD2. CDR3 size: 18 residues. Germline CDR1 LGHNT, CDR2 FRNRAP. Germline trimming cut 0 bases from V and 2 bases from J; bases unmatched to any gene: 11. The CDR3 loop reads CASGLVVFVGGRAYEQYF. Here the CDR3 DNA reads TGTGCTAGTGGTTTGGTCGTTTTTGTGGGCGGGAGGGCCTACGAGCAGTACTTC.

This clonotype was counted ten times or more. The chain joins TRBV30 to TRBJ2-1, with 7 bases that match TRBD2. Germline V gene data show CDR1 as GTSNPN and CDR2 as SVGIG (reference sequence). With 3 bases clipped from V and 8 bases from J, the junction kept 4 bases outside the gene matches. This CDR3 comprises 12 residues. Here the CDR3 DNA reads TGTGCCTGGAGGAGGGAGGGCGATGAGCAGTTCTTC. Protein product: CAWRREGDEQFF.

For the CDR3, the DNA is TGTGCCAGCAGTTACGTTCTACAGGCTGAAGCTTTCTTT. Amino acids: CASSYVLQAEAFF. The gene calls are TRBV27 and TRBJ1-1, with D possibly being TRBD1 (5 bases). With 4 bases removed from V and 6 bases from J, the gap between germline ends came to 12 bases. The CDR3 covers 13 residues. CDR1 is MNHEY and CDR2 is SMNVEV in the germline V gene (reference sequence).

The genes are TRBV3-1 and TRBJ2-3; TRBD2 matches at 10 bases. This CDR3 is built from 15 residues. CDR1 and CDR2 from the germline V gene are LGHDT and YNNKEL (reference sequence). Germline trimming cut 4 bases from V and 5 bases from J; bases unmatched to any gene: 6. The chain's CDR3 is CASSPSGGHLDTQYF. In nucleotides, the CDR3 is TGTGCCAGCAGCCCTAGCGGGGGCCACCTAGATACGCAGTATTTT.

This rearrangement joins TRBV20-1 to TRBJ1-2; 12 nucleotides align to TRBD1. V lost 4 bases, J lost 6 bases, and 3 bases stayed unmatched. The CDR3 has 13 residues. In germline, CDR1 is DFQATT, CDR2 SNEGSKA (reference sequence). This chain's CDR3 is CSATGTGGDGYTF. CDR3 DNA sequence: TGCAGTGCTACCGGGACAGGGGGCGATGGCTACACCTTC.

This chain links TRBV24-1 with TRBJ2-3, with 8 bases identical to TRBD1. Germline trimming cut 2 bases from V and 6 bases from J; bases unmatched to any gene: 9. Looked up from germline, CDR1 is KGHDR and CDR2 is SFDVKD. CDR3 length equals 16 residues. CDR3 sequence (DNA): TGTGCCACCAGTGATTCTTGGACAGGGAGAGGGGATACGCAGTATTTT. It yields the protein CATSDSWTGRGDTQYF.

This clonotype was observed many times. V usage is TRBV11-1 and J usage is TRBJ1-1, with D maybe TRBD1 (5 bases). The CDR3 extends over 12 amino acids. The ends were cut back, 5 bases at V and 11 bases at J, with 15 bases in the middle. The germline V gene encodes CDR1 SGHAT and CDR2 FQDESV (reference sequence). The CDR3 reads CASSPGGVLAFF. The CDR3 region has the DNA TGTGCCAGCAGCCCGGGGGGGGTTCTGGCTTTCTTT.

This clonotype occurred many times. The chain uses TRBV28 and TRBJ1-2, with no clear D. This CDR3 comprises 14 residues. CDR1 and CDR2 from the germline V gene are MDHEN and SYDVKM. Trimming cost V 3 bases and J 5 bases, with 13 bases left between them. The CDR3 sequence: CASSLGFEGYGYTF. CDR3 sequence (DNA): TGTGCCAGCAGTTTGGGCTTCGAAGGGTATGGCTACACCTTC.

Many counts were recorded for this clonotype. The rearrangement joins TRBV5-1 to TRBJ1-6, with D possibly matching TRBD1 (5 bases). Trimming pared 0 bases from V and 12 bases from J, leaving 7 bases between. This CDR3 comprises 12 residues. Germline V gene data show CDR1 as SGHRS and CDR2 as YFSETQ. CDR3 DNA sequence: TGCGCCAGCAGCTTGGGGGGCGAACCCCTCCACTTT. Translation: CASSLGGEPLHF.

The sample holds many counts of this clonotype. The chain has TRBV28 and TRBJ2-2; D possibly corresponds to TRBD2 (6 bases). Germline V lookup: CDR1 MDHEN, CDR2 SYDVKM. The CDR3 is 15 amino acids. V was pared by 3 bases and J by 6 bases, with 14 bases between. CDR3 residues: CASSFSGASSGELFF. The CDR3 DNA sequence: TGTGCCAGCAGTTTCTCGGGAGCTTCTTCCGGGGAGCTGTTTTTT.